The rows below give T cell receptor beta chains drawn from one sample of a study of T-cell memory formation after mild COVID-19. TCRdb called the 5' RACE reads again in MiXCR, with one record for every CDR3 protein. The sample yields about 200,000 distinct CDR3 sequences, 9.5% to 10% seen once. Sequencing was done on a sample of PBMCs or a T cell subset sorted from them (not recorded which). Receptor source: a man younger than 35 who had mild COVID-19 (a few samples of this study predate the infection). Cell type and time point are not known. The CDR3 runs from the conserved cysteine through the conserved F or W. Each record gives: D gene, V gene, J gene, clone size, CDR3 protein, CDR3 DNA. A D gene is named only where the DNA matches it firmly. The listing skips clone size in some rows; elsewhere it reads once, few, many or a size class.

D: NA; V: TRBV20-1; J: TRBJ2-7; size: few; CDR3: CSASGPPAYEQYF; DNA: TGCAGTGCTAGCGGACCCCCAGCCTACGAGCAGTACTTC
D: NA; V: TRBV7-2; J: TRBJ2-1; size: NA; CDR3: CASSLDSGNYNEQFF; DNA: TGTGCCAGCAGCTTAGACAGTGGGAACTACAATGAGCAGTTCTTC
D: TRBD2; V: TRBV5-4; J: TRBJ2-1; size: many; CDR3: CASSSGGGSYNEQFF; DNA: TGTGCCAGCAGCTCCGGGGGGGGATCCTACAATGAGCAGTTCTTC
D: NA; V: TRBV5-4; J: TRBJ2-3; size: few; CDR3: CASSGAIGTDTQYF; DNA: TGTGCCAGCAGCGGGGCCATAGGCACAGATACGCAGTATTTT
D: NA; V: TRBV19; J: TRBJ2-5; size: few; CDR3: CASRKRQGGQETQYF; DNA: TGTGCCAGCAGAAAGAGGCAGGGCGGGCAAGAGACCCAGTACTTC
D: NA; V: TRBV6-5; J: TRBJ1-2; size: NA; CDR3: CASRQGGGYTF; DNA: TGTGCCAGCAGACAGGGCGGAGGCTACACCTTC
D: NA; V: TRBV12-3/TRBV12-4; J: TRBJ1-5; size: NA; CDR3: CASSPDISSNQPQHF; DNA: TGTGCCAGCAGCCCGGACATTTCAAGCAATCAGCCCCAGCATTTT
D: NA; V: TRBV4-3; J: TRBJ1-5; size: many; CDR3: CASGQHSNQPQHF; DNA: TGCGCCAGCGGACAGCATAGCAATCAGCCCCAGCATTTT
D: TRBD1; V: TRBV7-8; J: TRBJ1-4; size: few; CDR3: CASSPGTVYEKLFF; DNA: TGTGCCAGCAGCCCGGGGACAGTTTATGAAAAACTGTTTTTT
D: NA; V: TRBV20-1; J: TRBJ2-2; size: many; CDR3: CSARDPSGKAGELFF; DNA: TGCAGTGCTAGAGATCCGTCCGGGAAGGCCGGGGAGCTGTTTTTT
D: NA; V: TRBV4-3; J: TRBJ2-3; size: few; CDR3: CASSQEGTSTDTQYF; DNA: TGCGCCAGCAGCCAAGAAGGGACTTCCACAGATACGCAGTATTTT
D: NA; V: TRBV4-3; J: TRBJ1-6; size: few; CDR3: CASSQDHRRSNSPLHF; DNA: TGCGCCAGCAGCCAAGATCATCGGAGGTCAAACTCACCCCTCCACTTT
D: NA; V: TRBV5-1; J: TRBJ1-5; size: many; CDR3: CASSLAPGSNQPQHF; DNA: TGCGCCAGCAGCTTGGCCCCTGGGAGCAATCAGCCCCAGCATTTT
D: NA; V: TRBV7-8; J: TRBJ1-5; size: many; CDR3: CASSSWTDNQPQHF; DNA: TGTGCCAGCAGCTCATGGACAGATAATCAGCCCCAGCATTTT
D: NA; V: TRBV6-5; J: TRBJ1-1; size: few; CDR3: CASILNTEAFF; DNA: TGTGCCAGCATTTTGAACACTGAAGCTTTCTTT
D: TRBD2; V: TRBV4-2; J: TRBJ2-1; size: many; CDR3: CASSPWETSGENEQFF; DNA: TGTGCCAGCAGCCCTTGGGAGACTAGCGGTGAGAATGAGCAGTTCTTC
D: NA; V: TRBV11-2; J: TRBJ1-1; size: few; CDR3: CASSAGQSNTEAFF; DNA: TGTGCCAGCAGCGCCGGACAGTCGAACACTGAAGCTTTCTTT
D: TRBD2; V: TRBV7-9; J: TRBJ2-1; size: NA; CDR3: CASSLSSAAGGPYLSYNEQFF; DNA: TGTGCCAGCAGCTTATCCTCGGCGGCGGGGGGGCCTTACCTCTCCTACAATGAGCAGTTCTTC
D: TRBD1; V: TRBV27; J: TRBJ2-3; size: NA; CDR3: CASSPWTGEPDTQYF; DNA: TGTGCCAGCAGTCCATGGACAGGGGAACCAGATACGCAGTATTTT
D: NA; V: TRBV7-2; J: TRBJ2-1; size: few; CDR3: CASSLITGRAYNEQFF; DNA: TGTGCCAGCAGCTTAATTACAGGGCGCGCCTACAATGAGCAGTTCTTC
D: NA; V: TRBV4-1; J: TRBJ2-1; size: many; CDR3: CASSPAGNEQFF; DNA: TGCGCCAGCAGCCCGGCAGGGAATGAGCAGTTCTTC
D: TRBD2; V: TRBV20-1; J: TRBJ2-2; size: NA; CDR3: CSARDRRRGATNTGELFF; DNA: TGCAGTGCTAGAGACCGGCGGCGGGGGGCGACCAACACCGGGGAGCTGTTTTTT
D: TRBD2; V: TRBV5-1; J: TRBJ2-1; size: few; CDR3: CASSFSGGTYNEQFF; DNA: TGCGCCAGCAGCTTTAGCGGGGGAACTTACAATGAGCAGTTCTTC
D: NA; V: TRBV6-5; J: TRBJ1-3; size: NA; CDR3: CASSYHREGGNTIYF; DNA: TGTGCCAGCAGTTACCATCGGGAGGGTGGAAACACCATATATTTT
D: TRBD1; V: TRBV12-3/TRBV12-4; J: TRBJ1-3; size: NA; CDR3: CASSLGTENTIYF; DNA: TGTGCCAGCAGTTTGGGGACAGAAAACACCATATATTTT
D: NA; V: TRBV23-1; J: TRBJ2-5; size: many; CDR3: CASSQRVGFGETQYF; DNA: TGCGCCAGCAGTCAACGGGTAGGGTTTGGAGAGACCCAGTACTTC
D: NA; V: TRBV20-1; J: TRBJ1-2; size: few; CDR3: CSAFDPGQRIYGYTF; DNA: TGCAGTGCCTTTGACCCGGGACAACGAATCTATGGCTACACCTTC
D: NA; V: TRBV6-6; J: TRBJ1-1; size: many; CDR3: CASTRPGADTEAFF; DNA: TGTGCCAGCACCCGCCCCGGGGCGGACACTGAAGCTTTCTTT
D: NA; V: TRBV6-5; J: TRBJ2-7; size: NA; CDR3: CASSYGQIYEQYF; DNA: TGTGCCAGCAGTTATGGACAGATTTACGAGCAGTACTTC
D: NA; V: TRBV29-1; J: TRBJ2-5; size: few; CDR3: CSVPTWVGGETQYF; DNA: TGCAGCGTTCCCACCTGGGTCGGGGGCGAGACCCAGTACTTC
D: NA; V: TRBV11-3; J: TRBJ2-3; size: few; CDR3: CASSLEGPDTQYF; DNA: TGTGCCAGCAGCTTAGAGGGCCCAGATACGCAGTATTTT
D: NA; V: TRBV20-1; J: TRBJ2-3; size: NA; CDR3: CSAVGTSYSTDTQYF; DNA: TGCAGTGCTGTAGGCACTAGCTATAGCACAGATACGCAGTATTTT
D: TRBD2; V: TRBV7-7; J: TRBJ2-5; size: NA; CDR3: CASSPGLGLAGGETQYF; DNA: TGTGCCAGCAGCCCCGGTTTAGGGCTAGCGGGAGGGGAGACCCAGTACTTC
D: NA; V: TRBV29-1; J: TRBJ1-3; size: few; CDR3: CSAYHGSGNTIYF; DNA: TGCAGTGCCTACCATGGCTCTGGAAACACCATATATTTT
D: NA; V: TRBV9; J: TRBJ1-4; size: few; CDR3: CASSAGSGAGDYEKLFF; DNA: TGTGCCAGCAGCGCCGGGAGCGGGGCAGGGGACTACGAAAAACTGTTTTTT
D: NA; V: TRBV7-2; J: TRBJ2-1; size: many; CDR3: CASSLLQANEQFF; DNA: TGTGCCAGCAGCTTGTTACAGGCCAATGAGCAGTTCTTC
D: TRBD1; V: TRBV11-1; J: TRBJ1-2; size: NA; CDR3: CASTHYGTVSASEF; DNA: TGTGCCAGCACCCACTACGGGACAGTATCCGCCAGCGAGTTC
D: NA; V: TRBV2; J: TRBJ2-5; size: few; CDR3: CASLFTESQYF; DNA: TGTGCCAGTCTTTTTACGGAATCCCAGTACTTC
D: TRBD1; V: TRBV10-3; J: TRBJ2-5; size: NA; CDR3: CAISDRQGEETQYF; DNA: TGTGCCATCAGTGACCGACAGGGCGAAGAGACCCAGTACTTC
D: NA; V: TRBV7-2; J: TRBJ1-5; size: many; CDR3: CASSWKAGLRPQHF; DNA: TGTGCCAGCAGCTGGAAGGCGGGGCTGAGACCCCAGCATTTT
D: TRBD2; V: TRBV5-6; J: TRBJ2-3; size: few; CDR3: CASSLLAGAGTDTQYF; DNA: TGTGCCAGCAGCTTGCTAGCGGGGGCCGGCACAGATACGCAGTATTTT
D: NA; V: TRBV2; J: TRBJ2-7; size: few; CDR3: CASSGGVSYEQYF; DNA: TGTGCCAGCAGCGGAGGGGTCTCTTACGAGCAGTACTTC
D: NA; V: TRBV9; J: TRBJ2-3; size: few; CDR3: CASTDQVSTDTQYF; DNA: TGTGCCAGCACCGACCAAGTTAGCACAGATACGCAGTATTTT
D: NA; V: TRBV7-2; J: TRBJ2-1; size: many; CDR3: CASSLDRHNEQFF; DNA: TGTGCCAGCAGCCTAGATAGACACAATGAGCAGTTCTTC
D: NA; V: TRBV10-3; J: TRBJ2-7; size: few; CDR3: CAISSAYEQYF; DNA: TGTGCCATCAGTTCAGCCTACGAGCAGTACTTC
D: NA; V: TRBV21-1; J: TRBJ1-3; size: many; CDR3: CASSTRTGGNTIYF; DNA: TGTGCCAGCAGCACCCGGACAGGGGGAAACACCATATATTTT
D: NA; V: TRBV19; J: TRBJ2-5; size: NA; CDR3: CASGQSRWGQETQYF; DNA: TGTGCCAGTGGCCAGTCGAGGTGGGGCCAAGAGACCCAGTACTTC
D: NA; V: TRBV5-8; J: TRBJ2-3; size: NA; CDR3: CASSQTSDTQYF; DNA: TGTGCCAGCAGCCAGACGTCAGATACGCAGTATTTT
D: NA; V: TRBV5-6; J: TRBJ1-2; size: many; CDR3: CASSPAGHGYGYTF; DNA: TGTGCCAGCAGCCCGGCGGGACACGGCTATGGCTACACCTTC
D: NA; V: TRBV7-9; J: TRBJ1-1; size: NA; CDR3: CASTSGSGSGTEAFF; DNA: TGTGCCAGCACCTCAGGGTCAGGGTCGGGCACTGAAGCTTTCTTT
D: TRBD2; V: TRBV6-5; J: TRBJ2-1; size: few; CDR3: CASSYQRGYEQFF; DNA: TGTGCCAGCAGTTACCAGCGGGGTTATGAGCAGTTCTTC
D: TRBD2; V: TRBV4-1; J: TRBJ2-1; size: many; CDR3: CASSQRWSGNYNEQFF; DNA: TGCGCCAGCAGCCAACGGTGGAGCGGGAACTACAATGAGCAGTTCTTC
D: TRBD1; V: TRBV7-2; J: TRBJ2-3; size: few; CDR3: CASSLGRQGAGDTQYF; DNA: TGTGCCAGCAGCTTAGGTCGACAGGGGGCTGGAGATACGCAGTATTTT
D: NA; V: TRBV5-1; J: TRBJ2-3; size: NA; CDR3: CASSLRPNFWGTDTQYF; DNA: TGCGCCAGCAGCTTGAGACCCAACTTCTGGGGCACAGATACGCAGTATTTT
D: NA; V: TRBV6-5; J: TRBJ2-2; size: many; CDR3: CASTLVGGPTGELFF; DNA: TGTGCCAGCACCCTCGTGGGGGGGCCCACCGGGGAGCTGTTTTTT
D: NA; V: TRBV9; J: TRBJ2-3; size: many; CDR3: CASSVEARLVTDTQYF; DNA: TGTGCCAGCAGCGTAGAAGCCCGGCTAGTCACAGATACGCAGTATTTT
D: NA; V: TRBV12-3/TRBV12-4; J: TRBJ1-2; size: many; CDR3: CASSLGNYGYTF; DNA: TGTGCCAGCAGTTTAGGGAACTATGGCTACACCTTC
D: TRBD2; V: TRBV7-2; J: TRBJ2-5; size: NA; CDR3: CASSFVRTRAETQYF; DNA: TGTGCCAGCAGCTTCGTACGGACTAGGGCAGAGACCCAGTACTTC
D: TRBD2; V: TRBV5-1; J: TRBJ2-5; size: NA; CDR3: CASSLSGVQETQYF; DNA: TGCGCCAGCAGTCTTAGCGGGGTCCAAGAGACCCAGTACTTC
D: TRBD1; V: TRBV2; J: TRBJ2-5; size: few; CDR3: CASRPDRAWETQYF; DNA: TGTGCCAGCAGACCTGACAGGGCCTGGGAGACCCAGTACTTC